A selection of T cell receptor beta chains follows, all from one sample in a study of Tregs in tolerant kidney transplant recipients. Measured with immunoSEQ multiplex PCR; TCRdb has only the in-frame clones, and not every one. Of hundreds of thousands of clones detected, about four fifths appear once; the ten largest clones hold about 0.64%. The sequencing input was CD4+ T cells from blood. The receptor source for this set is a human donor in good health. Both conserved end residues are part of each CDR3. D genes are given only for firm matches. Clone size is stated in some rows and not others, as once, few, many or a class when expanded.

clone size,J gene,V gene,D gene,CDR3 DNA,CDR3 protein
-,TRBJ2-3,TRBV19,TRBD2,TGTGCCAGTAGTACCGGGACTAGCGGAAGCACAGATACGCAGTATTTT,CASSTGTSGSTDTQYF
once,TRBJ2-5,TRBV11-2,-,TGTGCCAGCAGCTTAGGGGGACTTACGTACCAAGAGACCCAGTACTTC,CASSLGGLTYQETQYF
-,TRBJ2-5,TRBV25-1,-,TGTGCCAGCGTACGAACAGGGGGGGATCAAGAGACCCAGTACTTC,CASVRTGGDQETQYF
-,TRBJ1-2,TRBV5-6,-,TGTGCCAGCAGCCATGGCCCTGAGAGGGGATATGGCTACACCTTC,CASSHGPERGYGYTF
-,TRBJ2-5,TRBV11-2,TRBD1,TGTGCCAGCAGCCGGGGACAGTTACAAGAGACCCAGTACTTC,CASSRGQLQETQYF
-,TRBJ1-1,TRBV4-2,-,TGTGCCAGCAACCTGGAGGGAACGGCAGCTTTCTTT,CASNLEGTAAFF
once,TRBJ1-1,TRBV5-1,-,TGCGCCAGCAGCTTCGCGGTTGGGGGAAGCACTGAAGCTTTCTTT,CASSFAVGGSTEAFF
few,TRBJ2-3,TRBV4-1,-,TGCGCCAGCAGCCAACGGCTGGAGGCCGTCACAGATACGCAGTATTTT,CASSQRLEAVTDTQYF
few,TRBJ1-2,TRBV4-2,-,TGTGCCAGCAGCCAAGAACACGTTGGACAAAGGTACACCTTC,CASSQEHVGQRYTF
few,TRBJ1-2,TRBV6-6,TRBD1,TGTGCCAGCAGTGACAGAAGGGACAGTTATGGCTACACCTTC,CASSDRRDSYGYTF
-,TRBJ2-1,TRBV11-2,TRBD2,TGTGCCAGCAGCGTCACGGGGGGTCTTTCTTACAATGAGCAGTTCTTC,CASSVTGGLSYNEQFF
-,TRBJ1-4,TRBV10-2,-,TGCGCCAGCAGCGAGGGACAAGAAAAACTGTTTTTT,CASSEGQEKLFF
-,TRBJ2-2,TRBV15,-,TGTGCCACCAGGACGGGGGTACCCAACACCGGGGAGCTGTTTTTT,CATRTGVPNTGELFF
-,TRBJ1-1,TRBV19,-,TGTGCCAGTAGTATAAGCCTACAAAACACTGAAGCTTTCTTT,CASSISLQNTEAFF
-,TRBJ1-6,TRBV18,TRBD1,TGTGCCAGCTCACCAGGACAGGGAAATAATTCACCCCTCCACTTT,CASSPGQGNNSPLHF
-,TRBJ2-7,TRBV6-1,-,TGTGCCAGCAGAAGATCCGGGACCGACAACTACGAGCAGTACTTC,CASRRSGTDNYEQYF
-,TRBJ1-5,TRBV5-5,TRBD1,TGTGCCAGCAGCAGGGGACAGGGCAGCAATCAGCCCCAGCATTTT,CASSRGQGSNQPQHF
few,TRBJ2-5,TRBV18,-,TGTGCCAGCTCACCAGAACAGGGTGGTGAGACCCAGTACTTC,CASSPEQGGETQYF
-,TRBJ1-5,TRBV10-1,-,TGCGCCAGCAGTGAGTCGGCCAGGCCTCAGCCCCAGCATTTT,CASSESARPQPQHF
few,TRBJ1-2,TRBV6-5,-,TGTGCCAGCAGTCTCGAGGGAGGGGGGCTCTATGGCTACACCTTC,CASSLEGGGLYGYTF
-,TRBJ1-1,TRBV6-4,-,TGTGCCAGCAGTGAGAGGGGGAGAGGCACTGAAGCTTTCTTT,CASSERGRGTEAFF
-,TRBJ2-1,TRBV25-1,-,TGTGCCAGCAGTGAAGGCCGCAGGCCGTTCTTC,CASSEGRRPFF
-,TRBJ2-4,TRBV18,TRBD2,TGTGCCAGCTCACCCTTGGGACTAACCAAAAACATTCAGTACTTC,CASSPLGLTKNIQYF
-,TRBJ1-3,TRBV4-1,TRBD1,TGCGCCAGCAGCCGCAGCCGGGACAGGGTTGGAAACACCATATATTTT,CASSRSRDRVGNTIYF
-,TRBJ1-2,TRBV7-2,TRBD1,TGTGCCAGCAGCTCGTTAGGGACAGGGACGGGCTACACCTTC,CASSSLGTGTGYTF
few,TRBJ2-6,TRBV4-1,-,TGCGCCAGCAGCCAAGGAGGGGACGGGGCCAACGTCCTGACTTTC,CASSQGGDGANVLTF
-,TRBJ1-5,TRBV18,TRBD1,TGTGCCAGCTCACCACCGAAAGGACAGGGCAATCAGCCCCAGCATTTT,CASSPPKGQGNQPQHF
-,TRBJ1-1,TRBV2,-,TGTGCCAGCAGTTTTTATGGGGAAAACACTGAAGCTTTCTTT,CASSFYGENTEAFF